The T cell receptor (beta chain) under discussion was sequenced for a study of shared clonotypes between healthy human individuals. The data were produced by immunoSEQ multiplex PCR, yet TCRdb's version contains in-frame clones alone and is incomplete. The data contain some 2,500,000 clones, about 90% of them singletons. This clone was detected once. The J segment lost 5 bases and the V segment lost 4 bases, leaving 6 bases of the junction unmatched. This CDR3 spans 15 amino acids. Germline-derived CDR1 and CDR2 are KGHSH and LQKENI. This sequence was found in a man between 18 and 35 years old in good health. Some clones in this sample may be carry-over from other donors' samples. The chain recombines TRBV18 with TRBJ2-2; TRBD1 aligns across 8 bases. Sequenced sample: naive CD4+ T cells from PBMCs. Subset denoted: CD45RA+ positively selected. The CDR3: CASSQGQVRTGELFF. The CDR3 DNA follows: TGTGCCAGCTCACAGGGACAGGTGCGGACCGGGGAGCTGTTTTTT.